The 3 T cell receptor beta chains reported below all come from one sample, sequenced in a study of CD8+CD57+ T cells in acquired aplastic anemia. Investigators profiled TCR beta VDJ and CDR3 from genomic DNA template. TCRdb reanalysed the reads using MiXCR and keeps one entry per CDR3 protein. The repertoire includes 120,000 or so distinct CDR3 sequences, 48% of them detected once, and 2.5% sits in the top ten. The sequenced material came from sorted CD4+, CD8+, or CD8+CD57+ T cells (not recorded which) from PBMCs. The receptor source for this set is a human donor in good health, serving as a control.

The V call is TRBV25-1, the J call TRBJ1-2, with 8 bases identical to TRBD1. The CDR3 totals 14 residues. CDR1 MGHDK and CDR2 SYGVNS come from the germline V gene. With V trimmed by 3 bases and J by 5 bases, 5 bases remained unmatched. CDR3 DNA sequence: TGTGCCAGCAGTGACCAAGACAGGGGATATGGCTACACCTTC. Translating gives CASSDQDRGYGYTF.

This clonotype has at least ten counts. CDR3 loop: CASSHDRGSYNEQFF. CDR3 nucleotides: TGTGCCAGCAGCCATGACAGGGGATCCTACAATGAGCAGTTCTTC. The chain has TRBV7-3 and TRBJ2-1; TRBD1 matches at 8 bases. Germline CDR1 reads SGHTA; CDR2 reads FQGTGA. CDR3 size: 15 residues. Losses at the gene ends were 5 bases for V and 1 base for J; bases not matched to a gene: 4. The variable domain in full, with the rest retrieved from reference TRBV7-3 and TRBJ2-1, is GAGVSQTPSNKVTEKGKYVELRCDPISGHTALYWYRQSLGQGPEFLIYFQGTGAADDSGLPNDRFFAVRPEGSVSTLKIQRTERGDSAVYLCASSHDRGSYNEQFFGPGTRLTVL.

This clonotype was seen ten or more times. This chain uses TRBV7-9 with TRBJ2-3; the D is unclear. CDR3 length equals 16 residues. Germline lookup yields CDR1 SEHNR and CDR2 FQNEAQ (reference sequence). V was trimmed by 5 bases and J by 1 base, leaving 16 bases between them. This chain's CDR3 is CASSPGGWVRTDTQYF. The DNA for the CDR3 is TGTGCCAGCAGCCCCGGCGGATGGGTTCGCACAGATACGCAGTATTTT.